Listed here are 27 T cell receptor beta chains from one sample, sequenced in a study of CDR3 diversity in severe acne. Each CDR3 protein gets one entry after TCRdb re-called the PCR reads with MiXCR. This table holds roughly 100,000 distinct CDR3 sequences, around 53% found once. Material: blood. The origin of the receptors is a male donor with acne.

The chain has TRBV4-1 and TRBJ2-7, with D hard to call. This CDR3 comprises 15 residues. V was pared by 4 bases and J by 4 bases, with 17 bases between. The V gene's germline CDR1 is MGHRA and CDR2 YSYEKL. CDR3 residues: CASSPELFDPYEQYF. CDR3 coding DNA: TGCGCCAGCAGCCCAGAACTTTTCGATCCGTACGAGCAGTACTTC.

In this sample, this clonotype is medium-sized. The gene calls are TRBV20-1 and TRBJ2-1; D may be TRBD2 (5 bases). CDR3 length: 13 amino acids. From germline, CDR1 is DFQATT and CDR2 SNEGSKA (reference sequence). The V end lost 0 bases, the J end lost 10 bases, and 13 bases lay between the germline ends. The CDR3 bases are TGCAGTGCTAGAGACTTATCTGGACTCGAGCAGTTCTTC. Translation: CSARDLSGLEQFF.

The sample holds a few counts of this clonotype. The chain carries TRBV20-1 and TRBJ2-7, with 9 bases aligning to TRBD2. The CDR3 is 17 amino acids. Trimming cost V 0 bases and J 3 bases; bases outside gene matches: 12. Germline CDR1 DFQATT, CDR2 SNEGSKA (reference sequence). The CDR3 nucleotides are TGCAGTGCTAGAGATGTAACTAGCGGGCGGGGGGACTACGAGCAGTACTTC. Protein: CSARDVTSGRGDYEQYF.

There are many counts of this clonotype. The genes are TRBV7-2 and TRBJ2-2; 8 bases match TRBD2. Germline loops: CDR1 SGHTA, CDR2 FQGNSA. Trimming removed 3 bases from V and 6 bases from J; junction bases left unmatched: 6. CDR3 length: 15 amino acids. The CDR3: CASSFSGKRAGELFF. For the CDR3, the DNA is TGTGCCAGCAGCTTTAGCGGGAAGAGGGCCGGGGAGCTGTTTTTT.

CDR3 sequence (DNA): TGTGCCAGTAGTAGACAGGGGCTGAGCACTGAAGCTTTCTTT. Amino acids: CASSRQGLSTEAFF. The chain combines TRBV19 with TRBJ1-1; TRBD1 agrees at 8 bases. The CDR3 extends over 14 amino acids. CDR1 and CDR2 (germline): LNHDA, SQIVND (reference sequence). V trimming: 4 bases; J trimming: 4 bases; junction bases outside the gene matches: 5. The variable domain in full, completed from reference TRBV19 and TRBJ1-1, reads DGGITQSPKYLFRKEGQNVTLSCEQNLNHDAMYWYRQDPGQGLRLIYYSQIVNDFQKGDIAEGYSVSREKKESFPLTVTSAQKNPTAFYLCASSRQGLSTEAFFGQGTRLTVV.

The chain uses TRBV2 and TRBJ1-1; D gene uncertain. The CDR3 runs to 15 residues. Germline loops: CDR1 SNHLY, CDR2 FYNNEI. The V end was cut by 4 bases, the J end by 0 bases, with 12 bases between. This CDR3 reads CASSVSRAVNTEAFF. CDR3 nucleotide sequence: TGTGCCAGCAGTGTTAGCCGGGCGGTGAACACTGAAGCTTTCTTT.

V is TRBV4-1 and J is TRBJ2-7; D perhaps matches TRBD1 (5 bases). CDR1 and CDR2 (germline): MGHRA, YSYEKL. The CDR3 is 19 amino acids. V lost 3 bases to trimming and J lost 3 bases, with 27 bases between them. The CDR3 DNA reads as TGCGCCAGCAGCCAGGACGCTACTACTTACACAGGTGAAAGCTACGAGCAGTACTTC. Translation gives CASSQDATTYTGESYEQYF.

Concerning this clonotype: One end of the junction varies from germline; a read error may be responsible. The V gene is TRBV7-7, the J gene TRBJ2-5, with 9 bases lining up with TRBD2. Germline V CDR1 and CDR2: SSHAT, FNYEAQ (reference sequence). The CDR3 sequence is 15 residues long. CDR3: CASSLSAGGGETQYF. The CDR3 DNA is TGTGCTAGCAGCTTATCAGCGGGAGGTGGAGAGACCCAGTACTTC.

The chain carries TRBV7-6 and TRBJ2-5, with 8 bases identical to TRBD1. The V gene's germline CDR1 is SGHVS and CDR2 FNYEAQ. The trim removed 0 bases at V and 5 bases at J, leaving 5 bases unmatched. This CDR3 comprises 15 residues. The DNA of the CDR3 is TGTGCCAGCAGCTTAGCGGACAGGGCAACGGAGACCCAGTACTTC. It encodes CASSLADRATETQYF.

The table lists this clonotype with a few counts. The CDR3 DNA is TGCAGTGCTAGAGCTCCGGGACTAGCGGGAGGGAACTACGAGCAGTACTTC. Translation: CSARAPGLAGGNYEQYF. The chain employs TRBV20-1 and TRBJ2-7; 16 nucleotides line up with TRBD2. V lost 1 base, J lost 3 bases, and 6 bases stayed unmatched. The germline V gene encodes CDR1 DFQATT and CDR2 SNEGSKA (reference sequence). The CDR3 sequence is 17 residues long.

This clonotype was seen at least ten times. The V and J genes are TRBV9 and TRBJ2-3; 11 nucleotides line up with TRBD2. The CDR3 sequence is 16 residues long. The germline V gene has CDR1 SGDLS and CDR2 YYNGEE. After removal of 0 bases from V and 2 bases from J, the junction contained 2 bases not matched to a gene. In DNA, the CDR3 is TGTGCCAGCAGCGTAGCTAGCGGGGGGCTCACAGATACGCAGTATTTT. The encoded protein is CASSVASGGLTDTQYF.

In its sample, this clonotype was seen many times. CDR3 loop: CASSHQGHYPRDYEQYV. In nucleotides, the CDR3 is TGTGCCAGCAGCCATCAGGGTCACTACCCCAGGGACTACGAGCAGTACGTC. The chain is built from TRBV14 and TRBJ2-7; a possible D gene is TRBD1 (5 bases). Germline assignment: CDR1 SGHDN and CDR2 FVKESK. CDR3 length equals 17 residues. Trimming left V 3 bases short and J 3 bases short, with 21 bases between.

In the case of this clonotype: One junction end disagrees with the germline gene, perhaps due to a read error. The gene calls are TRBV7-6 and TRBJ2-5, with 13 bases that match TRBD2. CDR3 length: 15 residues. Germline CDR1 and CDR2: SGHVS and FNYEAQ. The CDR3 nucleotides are TGTGCCAGCAGCACCGGACTAGCGGGAGTCGGGACCCAGCACTTC. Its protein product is CASSTGLAGVGTQHF. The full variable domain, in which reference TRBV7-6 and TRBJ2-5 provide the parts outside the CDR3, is GAGVSQSPRYKVTKRGQDVALRCDPISGHVSLYWYRQALGQGPEFLTYFNYEAQQDKSGLPNDRFSAERPEGSISTLTIQRTEQRDSAMYRCASSTGLAGVGTQHFGPGTRLLVL.

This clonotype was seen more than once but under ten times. The CDR3: CASSERGNEKLFF. For the CDR3, the DNA is TGTGCCAGCAGTGAGAGGGGCAATGAAAAACTGTTTTTT. The V gene is TRBV25-1, the J gene TRBJ1-4, with D tentatively TRBD1 (5 bases). The germline V gene encodes CDR1 MGHDK and CDR2 SYGVNS. V shed 3 bases and J shed 5 bases, with 7 bases lying between them. There are 13 residues in the CDR3.

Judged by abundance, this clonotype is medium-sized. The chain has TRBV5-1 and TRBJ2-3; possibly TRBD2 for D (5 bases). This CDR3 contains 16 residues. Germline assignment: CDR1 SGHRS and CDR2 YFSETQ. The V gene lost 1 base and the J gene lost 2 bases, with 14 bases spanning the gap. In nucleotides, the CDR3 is TGCGCCAGCAGCTTGCTAACTAGTCGCGTCACAGATACGCAGTATTTT. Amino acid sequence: CASSLLTSRVTDTQYF.

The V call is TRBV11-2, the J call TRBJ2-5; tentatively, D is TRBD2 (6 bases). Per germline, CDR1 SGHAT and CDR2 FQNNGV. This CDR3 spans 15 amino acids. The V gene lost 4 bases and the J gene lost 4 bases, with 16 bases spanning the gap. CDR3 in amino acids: CASSWQGGERETQYF. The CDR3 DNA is TGTGCCAGCAGCTGGCAAGGAGGGGAGCGAGAGACCCAGTACTTC.

This chain's CDR3 is CAISPTATEAFF. The CDR3 bases are TGTGCCATCAGTCCGACAGCTACTGAAGCTTTCTTT. This rearrangement joins TRBV10-3 to TRBJ1-1, with a possible D match to TRBD1 (5 bases). The CDR3 has 12 residues. Germline CDR1 reads ENHRY; CDR2 reads SYGVKD. V was cut by 5 bases and J by 5 bases, with 9 bases left in between.

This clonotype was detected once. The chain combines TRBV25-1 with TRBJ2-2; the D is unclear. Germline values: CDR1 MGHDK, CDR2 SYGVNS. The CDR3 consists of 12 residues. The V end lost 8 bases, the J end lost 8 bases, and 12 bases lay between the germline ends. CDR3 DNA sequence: TGTGCCAGCGGACCGTTACCGGGGGAGCTGTTTTTT. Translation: CASGPLPGELFF.

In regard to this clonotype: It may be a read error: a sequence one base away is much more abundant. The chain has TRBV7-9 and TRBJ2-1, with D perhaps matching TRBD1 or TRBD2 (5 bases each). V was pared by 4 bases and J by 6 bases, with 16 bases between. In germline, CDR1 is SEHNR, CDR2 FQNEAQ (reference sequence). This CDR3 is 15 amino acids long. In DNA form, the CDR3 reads TGTGCCAGCAGCTCGGGGCTAGGGTACGCCAATGAGCAGTTCTTC. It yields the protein CASSSGLGYANEQFF.

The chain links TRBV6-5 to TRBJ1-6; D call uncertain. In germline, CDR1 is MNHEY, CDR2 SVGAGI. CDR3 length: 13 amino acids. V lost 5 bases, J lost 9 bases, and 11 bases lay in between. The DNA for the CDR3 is TGTGCCAGCAGTCTCTCTCAGGCTTCACCCCTCCACTTT. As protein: CASSLSQASPLHF.

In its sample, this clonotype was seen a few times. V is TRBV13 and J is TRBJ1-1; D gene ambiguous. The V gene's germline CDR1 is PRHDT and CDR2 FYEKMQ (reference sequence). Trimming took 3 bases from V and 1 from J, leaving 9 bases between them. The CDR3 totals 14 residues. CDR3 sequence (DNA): TGTGCCAGCAGCTTCTCCCCGGGGAACACTGAAGCTTTCTTT. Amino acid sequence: CASSFSPGNTEAFF. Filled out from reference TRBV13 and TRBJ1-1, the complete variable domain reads AAGVIQSPRHLIKEKRETATLKCYPIPRHDTVYWYQQGPGQDPQFLISFYEKMQSDKGSIPDRFSAQQFSDYHSELNMSSLELGDSALYFCASSFSPGNTEAFFGQGTRLTVV.

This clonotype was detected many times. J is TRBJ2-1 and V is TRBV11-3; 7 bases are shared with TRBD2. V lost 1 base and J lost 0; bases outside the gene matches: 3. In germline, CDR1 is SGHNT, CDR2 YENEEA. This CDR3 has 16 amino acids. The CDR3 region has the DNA TGTGCCAGCAGCTTAGGCCCTAGCGGCTCCTACAATGAGCAGTTCTTC. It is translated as CASSLGPSGSYNEQFF.

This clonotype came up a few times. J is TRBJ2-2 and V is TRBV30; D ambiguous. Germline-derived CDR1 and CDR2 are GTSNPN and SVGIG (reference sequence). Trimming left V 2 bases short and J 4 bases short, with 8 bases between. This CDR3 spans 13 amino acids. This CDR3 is CAWSRAATGELFF. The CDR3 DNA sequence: TGTGCCTGGAGTCGGGCAGCCACCGGGGAGCTGTTTTTT.

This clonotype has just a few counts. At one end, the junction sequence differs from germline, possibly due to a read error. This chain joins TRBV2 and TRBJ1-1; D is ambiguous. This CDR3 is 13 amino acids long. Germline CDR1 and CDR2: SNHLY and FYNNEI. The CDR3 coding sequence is TGCGCCAGCGAGGAACAGCTGAACACTGAAGCTTTCTTT. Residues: CASEEQLNTEAFF. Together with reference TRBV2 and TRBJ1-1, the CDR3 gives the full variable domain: EPEVTQTPSHQVTQMGQEVILRCVPISNHLYFYWYRQILGQKVEFLVSFYNNEISEKSEIFDDQFSVERPDGSNFTLKIRSTKLEDSAMYFCASEEQLNTEAFFGQGTRLTVV.

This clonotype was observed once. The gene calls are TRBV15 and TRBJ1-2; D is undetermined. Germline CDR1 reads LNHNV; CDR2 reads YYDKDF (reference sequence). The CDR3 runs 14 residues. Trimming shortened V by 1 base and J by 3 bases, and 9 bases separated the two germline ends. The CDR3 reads CATSRGGQYYGYTF. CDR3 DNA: TGTGCCACCAGCAGAGGCGGTCAGTACTATGGCTACACCTTC.

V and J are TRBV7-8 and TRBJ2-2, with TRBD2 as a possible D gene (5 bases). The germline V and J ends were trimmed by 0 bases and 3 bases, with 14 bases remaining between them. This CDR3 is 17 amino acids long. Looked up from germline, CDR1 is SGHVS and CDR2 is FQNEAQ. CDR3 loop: CASSLARADWHTGELFF. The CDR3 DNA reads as TGTGCCAGCAGCTTAGCGAGGGCGGACTGGCACACCGGGGAGCTGTTTTTT.

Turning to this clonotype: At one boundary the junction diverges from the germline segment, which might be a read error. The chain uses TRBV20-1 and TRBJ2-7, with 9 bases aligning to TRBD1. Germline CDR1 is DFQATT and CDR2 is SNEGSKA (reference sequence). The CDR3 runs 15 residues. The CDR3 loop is CSARDRDRASYERYF. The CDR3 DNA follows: TGCAGCGCAAGAGACCGGGACAGGGCTTCCTACGAGCGGTACTTC.